This is a list of T cell receptor beta chains from one sample in a study of cytomegalovirus exposure and HLA in healthy donors. Sequencing was performed with immunoSEQ multiplex PCR; in TCRdb, only in-frame clones are kept and a portion is missing. The table shows some 170,000 clones, with 86% occurring only once. The specimen sequenced was PBMCs. The source is a man aged 18-30 years in good health and CMV-seropositive. CDR3s include the opening cysteine and the closing phenylalanine or tryptophan. A D gene is named only where the DNA matches it firmly. Some rows mark clone size as missing; the rest say once, few, many or name a class of expanded clone.

V gene	J gene	D gene	clone size	CDR3 DNA	CDR3 protein
TRBV9	TRBJ1-2	NA	NA	TGTGCCAGCAGCGCCGGAGTCTATGGCTACACCTTC	CASSAGVYGYTF
TRBV15	TRBJ2-3	TRBD1	NA	TGTGCCACCAGCGGGCGAACAATGACAGGGATGCCGCAGTATTTT	CATSGRTMTGMPQYF
TRBV30	TRBJ1-1	TRBD1	NA	TGTGCCTTAACCTTCGGGCAGACAGGGGGAGCTTTCTTT	CALTFGQTGGAFF
TRBV5-1	TRBJ2-1	NA	once	TGCGCCAGCAGCTTGGCCGTGTCACGCGGTGAGCAGTTCTTC	CASSLAVSRGEQFF
TRBV5-6	TRBJ1-6	TRBD1	NA	TGTGCCAGCAGCCGACAGGGAATAGAATCACCCCTCCACTTT	CASSRQGIESPLHF
TRBV19	TRBJ2-1	TRBD2	NA	TGTGCCAGTAGTTCCGGACTAGCGGGGGGTTGGCAGTTCTTC	CASSSGLAGGWQFF
TRBV6-1	TRBJ1-2	NA	NA	TGTGCCAGCAGTGAAGCTTTGCAGGGCAGCGTCTATGGCTACACCTTC	CASSEALQGSVYGYTF
TRBV19	TRBJ1-5	NA	few	TGTGCCAGTAGTATCAGCGGGGGGCGCCGGAATTATCAGCCCCAGCATTTT	CASSISGGRRNYQPQHF
TRBV4-2	TRBJ2-7	NA	NA	TGTGCCAGCAGCCAACTCGGTAGCTCCTACGAGCAGTACTTC	CASSQLGSSYEQYF
TRBV4-1	TRBJ2-7	NA	NA	TGCGCCAGCAGCCAGGAGGACAGTGCGTATAACGAGCAGTACTTC	CASSQEDSAYNEQYF
TRBV18	TRBJ2-5	NA	NA	TGTGCCAGCTCACCACCGGGGCGGCTCCAAGAGACCCAGTACTTC	CASSPPGRLQETQYF
TRBV7-2	TRBJ2-7	NA	NA	TGTGCCAGCAGCCCGGACAGGGAGGGCGAGCAGTACTTC	CASSPDREGEQYF
TRBV6-5	TRBJ2-3	NA	NA	TGTGCCAGCAGCCTCCAGGGCCCGTTGGCAGATACGCAGTATTTT	CASSLQGPLADTQYF
TRBV28	TRBJ1-5	TRBD1	NA	TGTGCCAGCAGTTTATTCGGGACAGGGAACAGCAATCAGCCCCAGCATTTT	CASSLFGTGNSNQPQHF
TRBV6-5	TRBJ1-2	NA	NA	TGTGCCAGCAGTTACAGCGACCCTCTCAACTATGGCTACACCTTC	CASSYSDPLNYGYTF
TRBV11-3	TRBJ2-1	NA	NA	TGTGCCAGCAGCCCTCGAGGCACCCCGGGTGAGCAGTTCTTC	CASSPRGTPGEQFF